The 23 T cell receptor beta chains below come from one sample, sequenced in a study of cytotoxic CD8 clonotypes in ibrutinib-treated CLL. Using immunoSEQ multiplex PCR, the repertoire was profiled, and TCRdb retains in-frame clones only, with some absent. The top ten hold under 15% of the sample, which has roughly 190,000 clones, roughly 72% seen once. Sequenced material: PBMCs, taken after 24 months of ibrutinib treatment. The receptors stem from a human donor with chronic lymphocytic leukemia.

V gene TRBV18 combines with J gene TRBJ1-1, with D maybe TRBD1 (6 bases). V was cut by 4 bases and J by 4 bases, with 13 bases left in between. Per germline, CDR1 KGHSH and CDR2 LQKENI. This CDR3 region has 14 residues. The CDR3 coding sequence is TGTGCCAGCTCACAGACCTCAGGGGTCACTGAAGCTTTCTTT. This sequence encodes CASSQTSGVTEAFF.

The rearrangement joins TRBV23-1 to TRBJ2-3; D is undetermined. TRBV23-1 is treated as an ORF (open reading frame) with a function not yet certain. V dropped 3 bases and J dropped 2 bases, with 18 bases sitting between them. CDR3 length: 17 amino acids. The CDR3 nucleotides are TGCGCCAGCAGTCACCTCGCCCTTCCTAAAGTCACAGATACGCAGTATTTT. Translating gives CASSHLALPKVTDTQYF.

The chain has TRBV5-1 and TRBJ2-7; 7 bases fit TRBD1. Trimming took 6 bases from V and 3 from J; bases not matched to a gene: 12. This CDR3 is built from 15 residues. CDR1 is SGHRS, CDR2 YFSETQ, per germline. This CDR3 reads CASTRTGTANYEQYF. CDR3 nucleotides: TGCGCCAGCACTCGAACCGGGACAGCGAACTACGAGCAGTACTTC.

The chain carries TRBV27 and TRBJ2-1; 7 bases are a match to TRBD1. V gave up 6 bases and J gave up 0 bases; unmatched junction bases: 2. The CDR3 consists of 14 residues. Germline V gene data show CDR1 as MNHEY and CDR2 as SMNVEV (reference sequence). The CDR3 nucleotides are TGTGCCAGCAGAGGACAGGACTCCTACAATGAGCAGTTCTTC. Its protein product is CASRGQDSYNEQFF.

The V call is TRBV28, the J call TRBJ1-2, with unresolved D. Germline loops: CDR1 MDHEN, CDR2 SYDVKM. Trimming pared 10 bases from V and 2 bases from J, leaving 14 bases between. The CDR3 spans 13 residues. CDR3 bases: TGTGCCACCAGACCATCGGGGAACTATGGCTACACCTTC. Protein product: CATRPSGNYGYTF.

The J gene is TRBJ1-1, the V gene TRBV30; the D is unclear. V was trimmed by 2 bases and J by 6 bases, leaving 10 bases between them. This CDR3 has 12 amino acids. Germline assignment: CDR1 GTSNPN and CDR2 SVGIG (reference sequence). The CDR3 DNA sequence: TGTGCCTGGAGTAGAAGTTACTCTGAAGCTTTCTTT. This codes for CAWSRSYSEAFF.

The chain links TRBV5-1 to TRBJ1-3; a possible D gene is TRBD1 (6 bases). The CDR3 has 14 amino acids. Germline CDR1 is SGHRS and CDR2 is YFSETQ. Trimming cost V 5 bases and J 0 bases, with 9 bases left between them. The CDR3 here is CASRGASSGNTIYF. Here the CDR3 DNA reads TGCGCCAGCAGGGGGGCAAGCTCTGGAAACACCATATATTTT.

The rearrangement links TRBV6-6 to TRBJ1-4; a possible D gene is TRBD1 (6 bases). CDR3 size: 15 residues. CDR1 and CDR2 from the germline V gene are MNHNY and SVGAGI (reference sequence). The V end lost 6 bases, the J end lost 5 bases, and 16 bases lay between the germline ends. CDR3 sequence (DNA): TGTGCCAGCAGCCGAAGGGGAGGGGGAAATGAAAAACTGTTTTTT. Its translation: CASSRRGGGNEKLFF.

This clone was seen just once. The V and J genes are TRBV27 and TRBJ2-1; D is unclear. Germline V gene sequence: CDR1 MNHEY, CDR2 SMNVEV (reference sequence). The length of the CDR3 is 13 residues. Deletions cut 3 bases from V and 5 bases from J, with 8 bases between. In nucleotides, the CDR3 is TGTGCCAGCAGTTTTGGCAGTGACAATGAGCAGTTCTTC. It specifies CASSFGSDNEQFF.

There are a few counts of this clone. This chain connects TRBV27 to TRBJ2-5; 9 bases are a match to TRBD2. V was clipped by 2 bases and J by 5 bases; unmatched bases: 3. This CDR3 region has 14 residues. Per the germline V gene, CDR1 is MNHEY and CDR2 is SMNVEV (reference sequence). The CDR3 spells CASSLGAGGETQYF. For the CDR3, the DNA is TGTGCCAGCAGTTTAGGGGCGGGAGGGGAGACCCAGTACTTC.

This clone showed up just a few times. V gene TRBV5-4 combines with J gene TRBJ2-5; 15 nucleotides line up with TRBD2. Germline V gene lookup returns CDR1 SGHNT and CDR2 YYREEE (reference sequence). The J segment lost 1 base and the V segment lost 4 bases, leaving 8 bases of the junction unmatched. The CDR3 spans 18 residues. The CDR3 DNA reads as TGTGCCAGCAGCGCTGGGGGACTAGCGGGAGGAATCCAAGAGACCCAGTACTTC. Encoded protein: CASSAGGLAGGIQETQYF.

The genes are TRBV9 and TRBJ2-5, with 11 positions matching TRBD2. The CDR3 is 15 amino acids. J was trimmed by 4 bases and V by 0 bases; bases with no gene match: 2. Germline values: CDR1 SGDLS, CDR2 YYNGEE. The DNA for the CDR3 is TGTGCCAGCAGCGTAGCAGGACTAGCGGGAGAGACCCAGTACTTC. Translating gives CASSVAGLAGETQYF.

The V and J genes are TRBV6-1 and TRBJ2-3; 10 bases align to TRBD1. Per germline, CDR1 MNHNS and CDR2 SASEGT. Trimming at V came to 3 bases and at J to 0 bases, leaving 3 bases not matched to a gene. The length of the CDR3 is 16 residues. The CDR3 here is CASSDLGQGSTDTQYF. The CDR3 DNA sequence: TGTGCCAGCAGTGATCTGGGACAGGGGAGCACAGATACGCAGTATTTT.

J is TRBJ2-7 and V is TRBV20-1, with unresolved D. The germline V gene encodes CDR1 DFQATT and CDR2 SNEGSKA (reference sequence). The CDR3 contains 11 residues. V lost 4 bases to trimming and J lost 2 bases, with 6 bases between them. The CDR3 sequence: CSAIHTYEQYF. In nucleotides, the CDR3 is TGCAGTGCTATCCATACCTACGAGCAGTACTTC.

This clone was recorded a few times. The chain carries TRBV7-6 and TRBJ1-4; D is possibly TRBD1 (6 bases). This CDR3 comprises 15 residues. Germline V gives CDR1 SGHVS, CDR2 FNYEAQ. The V and J ends lost 5 bases and 4 bases respectively, with 14 bases between them. In nucleotides, the CDR3 is TGTGCCAGCAGCCATCGGGGGGCTTTTAATGAAAAACTGTTTTTT. Protein: CASSHRGAFNEKLFF.

This clone was seen a few times. This chain uses TRBV2 with TRBJ1-5; 8 bases fit TRBD1. Germline V gives CDR1 SNHLY, CDR2 FYNNEI. The CDR3 runs 14 residues. The V segment lost 4 bases and the J segment 5 bases; nucleotides outside the gene matches: 4. CDR3 DNA sequence: TGTGCCAGCAGTGGACAGGGGCCCGATCAGCCCCAGCATTTT. Its translation: CASSGQGPDQPQHF.

The rearrangement joins TRBV5-6 to TRBJ2-5; 9 positions agree with TRBD2. V lost 1 base, J lost 0 bases, and 13 bases stayed unmatched. Germline V lookup: CDR1 SGHDT, CDR2 YYEEEE. This CDR3 has 19 residues. In nucleotides, the CDR3 is TGTGCCAGCAGCTTGAGGCTAGCGGGGATTAGATCGTACCAAGAGACCCAGTACTTC. This codes for CASSLRLAGIRSYQETQYF.

V and J are TRBV18 and TRBJ1-2; 7 bases align to TRBD1. Germline V gene sequence: CDR1 KGHSH, CDR2 LQKENI. CDR3 length: 14 residues. V dropped 6 bases and J dropped 4; count of bases not matched to a gene: 8. CDR3 sequence reads: CASSAGTAGYGYTF. The CDR3, as DNA: TGTGCCAGCTCTGCCGGGACAGCTGGCTATGGCTACACCTTC.

This clone was seen a single time. This chain links TRBV7-9 with TRBJ2-5, with 10 bases fitting TRBD2. V shed 0 bases, J shed 2 bases, and the junction held 3 bases outside the gene matches. Germline V gene lookup returns CDR1 SEHNR and CDR2 FQNEAQ (reference sequence). The CDR3 has 16 amino acids. The CDR3 protein is CASSLAGLAEQETQYF. Written as DNA, the CDR3 is TGTGCCAGCAGCTTAGCCGGACTAGCGGAGCAAGAGACCCAGTACTTC. The variable domain in full, completed from reference TRBV7-9 and TRBJ2-5, reads DTGVSQNPRHKITKRGQNVTFRCDPISEHNRLYWYRQTLGQGPEFLTYFQNEAQLEKSRLLSDRFSAERPKGSFSTLEIQRTEQGDSAMYLCASSLAGLAEQETQYFGPGTRLLVL.

This clone appeared a few times. The chain carries TRBV21-1 and TRBJ1-2. TRBV21-1 is marked as a pseudogene. CDR3 size: 15 residues. CDR3 sequence reads: CASSKGFRMNYGYTF. Written as DNA, the CDR3 is TGTGCCAGCAGCAAAGGGTTCCGAATGAACTATGGCTACACCTTC.

The V and J genes are TRBV18 and TRBJ1-5; D is perhaps TRBD1 (5 bases). CDR3 length: 15 residues. Trimming pared 2 bases from V and 3 bases from J, leaving 11 bases between. Germline lookup yields CDR1 KGHSH and CDR2 LQKENI. This CDR3 reads CASSPGRGDNQPQHF. The CDR3 nucleotides read TGTGCCAGCTCACCAGGCAGAGGGGACAATCAGCCCCAGCATTTT. The full variable domain, with the rest looked up from reference TRBV18 and TRBJ1-5, is NAGVMQNPRHLVRRRGQEARLRCSPMKGHSHVYWYRQLPEEGLKFMVYLQKENIIDESGMPKERFSAEFPKEGPSILRIQQVVRGDSAAYFCASSPGRGDNQPQHFGDGTRLSIL.

The chain couples TRBV10-3 to TRBJ2-1; 13 bases fit TRBD2. The V gene's germline CDR1 is ENHRY and CDR2 SYGVKD. This CDR3 comprises 13 residues. V lost 9 bases and J lost 9; bases outside the gene matches: 5. In DNA form, the CDR3 reads TGTGCCATACGACTAGCGGGAGGCGGTGAGCAGTTCTTC. Encoded protein: CAIRLAGGGEQFF.

The chain employs TRBV6-1 and TRBJ2-7; 10 nucleotides match TRBD1. V lost 7 bases and J lost 3; bases outside the gene matches: 3. Per the germline V gene, CDR1 is MNHNS and CDR2 is SASEGT. The CDR3 is made up of 13 amino acids. The CDR3 coding sequence is TGTGCCAGCACGGGACAGGGGATCTACGAGCAGTACTTC. Translated: CASTGQGIYEQYF.